This TCR beta chain was profiled in a study of naive and memory T cell subsets. The treatment is: skin biopsy from PPD injection site in Mantoux-positive individual. TCR cDNA received a 3' ligated oligonucleotide that carried a UMI. Trimming left V 6 bases short and J 0 bases short, with 15 bases between. The CDR3 loop spans 16 amino acids. Germline CDR1 reads MNHEY; CDR2 reads SVGEGT. This clonotype was seen many times. Ligated cDNA underwent four rounds of PCR with nested alpha and beta constant region primers and SP2. TCRdb ran MiXCR on the UMI-ligation and nested PCR reads and lists one entry per CDR3 protein. This sample has approximately 22,000 distinct CDR3 sequences, with roughly 6% found just once.

This specimen consisted of skin, obtained from a tuberculin skin test site. This chain links TRBV6-2 or TRBV6-3 with TRBJ2-1, with D possibly being TRBD2 (5 bases). The clonotype comes from an adult in good health. The CDR3 DNA sequence: TGTGCCAGCAGCCCACACAGCGGAGGCTCCTACAATGAGCAGTTCTTC. Encoded protein: CASSPHSGGSYNEQFF.